The 7 T cell receptor beta chains presented below share a single source sample, sequenced in a study of blood T cell repertoires in COVID-19. Only in-frame clones appear in the TCRdb table, and some are missing; sequencing was by immunoSEQ multiplex PCR. The sample has 110,000 or so clones, about 87% seen once; the top ten hold 4.6%. Material: peripheral blood. All receptors derive from a woman in her 50s with acute or convalescent COVID-19.

The DNA of the CDR3 is TGTGCCAGCAGTCAGGGGTATGAGCAGTTCTTC. Translated, it gives CASSQGYEQFF. The chain uses TRBV28 and TRBJ2-1; weak D call: TRBD1 (6 bases). Trimming removed 5 bases from V and 8 bases from J, with 7 bases in between. Looked up from germline, CDR1 is MDHEN and CDR2 is SYDVKM. The CDR3 consists of 11 residues.

This sequence joins TRBV6-1 and TRBJ2-2, with a tentative D call TRBD1 (6 bases). Germline CDR1 is MNHNS and CDR2 is SASEGT. V was pared by 4 bases and J by 5 bases, with 17 bases between. There are 16 residues in the CDR3. The CDR3 coding sequence is TGTGCCAGCAGTGGTTACAGGGAATCGGGTACCGGGGAGCTGTTTTTT. It translates to CASSGYRESGTGELFF.

The V and J genes are TRBV24-1 and TRBJ1-2; D gene ambiguous. Germline-derived CDR1 and CDR2 are KGHDR and SFDVKD. Trimming pared 2 bases from V and 3 bases from J, leaving 9 bases between. The CDR3 loop spans 14 amino acids. CDR3 coding DNA: TGTGCCACCAGTGATTCTTCGGGGTACTATGGCTACACCTTC. Its protein product is CATSDSSGYYGYTF.

The genes are TRBV9 and TRBJ2-7; D remains unclear. CDR1 and CDR2 (germline): SGDLS, YYNGEE. V lost 5 bases, J lost 4 bases, and 13 bases lay in between. The CDR3 is 13 amino acids. CDR3 bases: TGTGCCAGCAGTCCAGTTGATTTATACGAGCAGTACTTC. Protein: CASSPVDLYEQYF.

The rearrangement uses TRBV7-8 and TRBJ2-1; 7 bases align to TRBD2. CDR3 size: 16 residues. CDR1 SGHVS and CDR2 FQNEAQ come from the germline V gene. The V segment lost 3 bases and the J segment 4 bases; nucleotides outside the gene matches: 9. The CDR3 DNA reads as TGTGCCAGCAGCTTCCTCCTGGCTAGCGGTTACAATGAGCAGTTCTTC. It is translated as CASSFLLASGYNEQFF.

The genes are TRBV7-9 and TRBJ2-7, with 15 bases fitting TRBD2. This CDR3 has 17 amino acids. After removal of 5 bases from V and 4 bases from J, the junction contained 9 bases not matched to a gene. Germline CDR1 is SEHNR and CDR2 is FQNEAQ (reference sequence). The chain's CDR3 is CASSPGLAGGLVYEQYF. As DNA, the CDR3 is TGTGCCAGCAGCCCCGGACTAGCGGGAGGGCTGGTGTACGAGCAGTACTTC.

The gene calls are TRBV2 and TRBJ1-1, with a possible D match to TRBD1 (5 bases). Per the germline V gene, CDR1 is SNHLY and CDR2 is FYNNEI. Trimming pared 0 bases from V and 1 base from J, leaving 9 bases between. The CDR3 has 15 amino acids. This CDR3 reads CASSEALDKNTEAFF. The CDR3 bases are TGTGCCAGCAGTGAAGCCTTGGACAAGAACACTGAAGCTTTCTTT.